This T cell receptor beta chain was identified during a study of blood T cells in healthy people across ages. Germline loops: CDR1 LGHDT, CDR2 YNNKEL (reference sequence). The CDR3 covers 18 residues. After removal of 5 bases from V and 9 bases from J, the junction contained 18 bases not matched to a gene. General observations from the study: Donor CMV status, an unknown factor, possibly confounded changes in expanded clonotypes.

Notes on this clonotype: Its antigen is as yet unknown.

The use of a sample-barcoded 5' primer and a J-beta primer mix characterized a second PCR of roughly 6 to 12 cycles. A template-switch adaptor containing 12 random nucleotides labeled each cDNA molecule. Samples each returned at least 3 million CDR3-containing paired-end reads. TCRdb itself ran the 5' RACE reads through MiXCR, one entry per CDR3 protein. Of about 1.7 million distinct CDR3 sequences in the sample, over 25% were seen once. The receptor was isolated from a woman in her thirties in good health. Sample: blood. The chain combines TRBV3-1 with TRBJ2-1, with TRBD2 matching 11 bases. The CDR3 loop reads CASSSSWLLAGVFSEQFF. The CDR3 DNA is TGTGCCAGCAGCTCTTCCTGGTTACTAGCGGGAGTGTTTAGTGAGCAGTTCTTC.